This TCR beta chain was profiled in a study of T cell changes during pregnancy in multiple sclerosis. Only in-frame clones appear in the TCRdb table, and some are missing; sequencing was by immunoSEQ multiplex PCR. Here the sample spans roughly 40,000 clones, 90% to 95% being singletons. The source is a female donor with multiple sclerosis, enrolled in a pregnancy study. The specimen was CD8+ T cells from peripheral blood mononuclear cells, collected before pregnancy.

For the CDR3, the DNA is TGTGCCAGCAGTGATATTCGGGACAGCTACAATGAGCAGTTCTTC. Residues: CASSDIRDSYNEQFF. The chain carries TRBV2 and TRBJ2-1, with 7 bases aligning to TRBD1. Germline V gives CDR1 SNHLY, CDR2 FYNNEI. The trim removed 3 bases at V and 3 bases at J, leaving 5 bases unmatched. The CDR3 sequence is 15 residues long.